These 32 T cell receptor beta chains share one sample of origin, sequenced in a study of blood T cells in healthy people across ages. PCR was performed a second time for about 6 to 11 cycles using a sample-barcoded 5' primer and a J-beta primer mix. TCRdb reprocessed the 5' RACE reads with MiXCR, giving one entry per CDR3 protein. This table holds around 400,000 distinct CDR3 sequences, about half found once. What was sequenced was blood. The receptor set was obtained from a man in his fifties or sixties in good health.

CDR3 nucleotide sequence: TGTGCCAGCAGCTTGGTAGCGGGAGGAAGTAATGAGCAGTTCTTC. As protein: CASSLVAGGSNEQFF. The chain recombines TRBV7-2 with TRBJ2-1, with 10 nucleotides matching TRBD2. The germline gives CDR1 SGHTA, CDR2 FQGNSA. This CDR3 contains 15 residues. With 3 bases clipped from V and 7 bases from J, the junction kept 6 bases outside the gene matches.

This clonotype has at least ten counts. The chain employs TRBV9 and TRBJ2-1; D call uncertain. The CDR3 spans 12 residues. The germline V gene has CDR1 SGDLS and CDR2 YYNGEE. Trimming stripped 5 bases from V and 10 bases from J, with 13 bases between. The CDR3 loop reads CASSDTVGEQFF. CDR3 nucleotides: TGTGCCAGCAGTGATACTGTAGGGGAGCAGTTCTTC.

The chain links TRBV30 to TRBJ2-1; a weak D match, TRBD2 (6 bases). The germline CDR1 and CDR2 sequences are GTSNPN and SVGIG (reference sequence). The CDR3 runs to 15 residues. The ends were cut back, 1 base at V and 0 bases at J, with 10 bases in the middle. Here the CDR3 DNA reads TGTGCCTGGAGTGAGGAGGGTACCTCCTACAATGAGCAGTTCTTC. As protein: CAWSEEGTSYNEQFF.

This clonotype was seen just once. The chain has TRBV19 and TRBJ2-1, with TRBD2 matching over 10 bases. CDR1 is LNHDA and CDR2 is SQIVND in the germline V gene (reference sequence). Germline trimming cut 5 bases from V and 8 bases from J; bases unmatched to any gene: 15. The CDR3 runs to 17 residues. The CDR3: CASSDHLAGARMYEQFF. The CDR3 region has the DNA TGTGCCAGTAGTGACCATCTAGCGGGGGCCCGTATGTATGAGCAGTTCTTC.

The chain links TRBV5-1 to TRBJ2-5; 7 bases map to TRBD1. Germline V lookup: CDR1 SGHRS, CDR2 YFSETQ. The CDR3 consists of 15 residues. The V segment lost 3 bases and the J segment 1 base; nucleotides outside the gene matches: 6. The CDR3 DNA reads as TGCGCCAGCAGCTCGACAGGGTATGGCCAAGAGACCCAGTACTTC. It codes for CASSSTGYGQETQYF.

The chain recombines TRBV20-1 with TRBJ2-7; 10 nucleotides match TRBD2. CDR1 and CDR2 (germline): DFQATT, SNEGSKA (reference sequence). V was clipped by 3 bases and J by 2 bases; unmatched bases: 4. The CDR3 consists of 14 residues. The chain's CDR3 is CSASPTSGAYEQYF. CDR3 DNA: TGCAGTGCTAGCCCTACTAGCGGGGCCTACGAGCAGTACTTC.

The sample holds many counts of this clonotype. The chain couples TRBV29-1 to TRBJ2-1, with 14 bases fitting TRBD2. With 7 bases clipped from V and 9 bases from J, the junction kept 5 bases outside the gene matches. The germline CDR1 and CDR2 sequences are SQVTM and ANQGSEA. This CDR3 spans 13 amino acids. The CDR3 is CSAGLAGGGEQFF. The CDR3 DNA follows: TGCAGCGCCGGACTAGCGGGGGGTGGTGAGCAGTTCTTC.

This clonotype has at least ten counts. The CDR3 bases are TGCGCCAGCAGCCAAGGGGGACTAGCTCAAGAGACCCAGTACTTC. This sequence encodes CASSQGGLAQETQYF. The V and J genes are TRBV4-1 and TRBJ2-5; 9 nucleotides align to TRBD2. Per germline, CDR1 MGHRA and CDR2 YSYEKL. There are 15 residues in the CDR3. The ends lost 1 base at V and 2 bases at J; junction bases unmatched: 2.

Concerning this clonotype: Its ends do not fully match the called genes, so a read error is possible. V gene TRBV5-1 combines with J gene TRBJ2-3; D ambiguous. This CDR3 has 15 residues. The germline V gene has CDR1 SGHRS and CDR2 YFSETQ. The CDR3 region has the DNA TGCGCCAGCAGTTTGGGGTCAGCCAACACAGATACGCAGTATTTT. Translated: CASSLGSANTDTQYF. Looking up the rest from reference TRBV5-1 and TRBJ2-3 gives the full variable domain: KAGVTQTPRYLIKTRGQQVTLSCSPISGHRSVSWYQQTPGQGLQFLFEYFSETQRNKGNFPGRFSGRQFSNSRSEMNVSTLELGDSALYLCASSLGSANTDTQYFGPGTRLTVL.

This clonotype was detected a few times. This chain connects TRBV25-1 to TRBJ2-7; no firm D call. V lost 7 bases to trimming and J lost 0 bases, with 7 bases between them. The germline V gene has CDR1 MGHDK and CDR2 SYGVNS. This CDR3 spans 12 amino acids. DNA of the CDR3: TGTGCCAGCAATGGGAACTCCTACGAGCAGTACTTC. This gives the protein CASNGNSYEQYF.

This chain joins TRBV9 and TRBJ2-7; D gene uncertain. The germline V and J ends were trimmed by 3 bases and 0 bases, with 7 bases remaining between them. CDR3 length equals 13 residues. Germline CDR1 reads SGDLS; CDR2 reads YYNGEE. The chain's CDR3 is CASSATDSYEQYF. The CDR3 DNA sequence: TGTGCCAGCAGCGCGACGGACTCCTACGAGCAGTACTTC.

For this clonotype: Sequence at one end of the junction differs from germline and may be a read error. The V and J genes are TRBV20-1 and TRBJ2-7, with D perhaps TRBD1 (5 bases). The CDR3 totals 13 residues. Per germline, CDR1 DFQATT and CDR2 SNEGSKA (reference sequence). The CDR3 region is CGAPEPTSNEQYF. The CDR3 region has the DNA TGTGGGGCACCGGAGCCCACCTCGAACGAGCAGTACTTC.

The rearrangement uses TRBV6-4 and TRBJ2-7; weak D call: TRBD2 (6 bases). The germline V and J ends were trimmed by 1 base and 3 bases, with 13 bases remaining between them. CDR3 length: 15 amino acids. Germline V gene lookup returns CDR1 MRHNA and CDR2 SNTAGT. The CDR3 DNA follows: TGTGCCAGCAGTGACTTCCGGGAGAAGGGCTACGAGCAGTACTTC. Translation: CASSDFREKGYEQYF.

The chain couples TRBV29-1 to TRBJ2-5; 8 bases agree with TRBD2. J lost 5 bases, V lost 2 bases, and 7 bases had no gene match. The germline V gene has CDR1 SQVTM and CDR2 ANQGSEA. The CDR3 is 14 residues long. For the CDR3, the DNA is TGCAGCGTTGAAACGGGAGGGCCTAGGGAGACCCAGTACTTC. Translated: CSVETGGPRETQYF.

This rearrangement joins TRBV7-2 to TRBJ2-5; 7 bases are shared with TRBD1. V dropped 3 bases and J dropped 0; count of bases not matched to a gene: 7. In germline, CDR1 is SGHTA, CDR2 FQGNSA. CDR3 length: 16 amino acids. The CDR3 nucleotides are TGTGCCAGCAGCTTGGGGCCGACAGGGTACCAAGAGACCCAGTACTTC. It translates to CASSLGPTGYQETQYF.

The chain's CDR3 is CASSPGLAGVETQYF. In DNA form, the CDR3 reads TGCGCCAGCAGCCCAGGACTAGCGGGAGTAGAGACCCAGTACTTC. This chain links TRBV5-1 with TRBJ2-5, with TRBD2 matching 13 bases. The V and J ends lost 4 bases and 4 bases, in that order; junction bases with no gene match: 4. Germline V lookup: CDR1 SGHRS, CDR2 YFSETQ. This CDR3 spans 15 amino acids.

The chain links TRBV4-3 to TRBJ2-7; 8 nucleotides align to TRBD1. The CDR3 covers 17 residues. V lost 0 bases to trimming and J lost 4 bases; unmatched junction nucleotides: 11. Germline CDR1 reads LGHNA; CDR2 reads YSLEER. The CDR3 is CASSQEIGRTGQYEQYF. The CDR3 region has the DNA TGCGCCAGCAGCCAAGAGATTGGCCGGACAGGGCAATACGAGCAGTACTTC.

This clonotype was seen ten or more times. The V gene is TRBV20-1, the J gene TRBJ2-3; 10 bases align to TRBD2. The germline V gene has CDR1 DFQATT and CDR2 SNEGSKA (reference sequence). The junction had 5 bases not matched to a gene; V was cut back by 5 bases and J by 6 bases. CDR3 length: 13 residues. CDR3 sequence reads: CSAEERGGDTQYF. The CDR3, as DNA: TGCAGTGCTGAGGAGCGGGGGGGGGATACGCAGTATTTT.

The J gene is TRBJ2-2, the V gene TRBV6-6; weak D call: TRBD1 (6 bases). The CDR3 is 16 amino acids. Trimming left V 6 bases short and J 4 bases short, with 18 bases between. The germline gives CDR1 MNHNY, CDR2 SVGAGI (reference sequence). The CDR3 coding sequence is TGTGCCAGCAGGAAACTACCGGGACAAATCACCGGGGAGCTGTTTTTT. Translated, it gives CASRKLPGQITGELFF.

The rearrangement uses TRBV10-1 and TRBJ1-2, with unresolved D. Trimming stripped 2 bases from V and 0 bases from J, with 4 bases between. Germline V gives CDR1 WNHNN, CDR2 SYGVQD (reference sequence). The CDR3 totals 13 residues. In nucleotides, the CDR3 is TGCGCCAGCAGTGAGCAAGCTAACTATGGCTACACCTTC. Protein product: CASSEQANYGYTF.

The V and J genes are TRBV10-1 and TRBJ1-3; D remains ambiguous. The CDR3 covers 12 residues. The germline V gene encodes CDR1 WNHNN and CDR2 SYGVQD (reference sequence). V was shortened by 10 bases and J by 3 bases, with 10 bases between the two germline ends. The CDR3 sequence is CATSDLGNTIYF. The CDR3 region has the DNA TGCGCCACCTCGGACCTTGGAAACACCATATATTTT.

This clonotype appeared a single time. This chain uses TRBV6-2 or TRBV6-3 with TRBJ1-4; TRBD1 matches at 9 bases. CDR1 and CDR2 (germline): MNHEY, SVGEGT. The CDR3 consists of 17 residues. After removal of 6 bases from V and 3 bases from J, the junction contained 11 bases not matched to a gene. The DNA for the CDR3 is TGTGCCAGCAGACGCTACACAGGGGGCGCGTCTAATGAAAAACTGTTTTTT. Translating gives CASRRYTGGASNEKLFF.

A few counts support this clonotype. The chain is built from TRBV14 and TRBJ2-3; TRBD2 matches 10 bases. The germline CDR1 and CDR2 sequences are SGHDN and FVKESK. The junction had 17 bases not matched to a gene; V was cut back by 0 bases and J by 2 bases. This CDR3 comprises 21 residues. CDR3 loop: CASSQDPLGLAGVGYTDTQYF. CDR3 sequence (DNA): TGTGCCAGCAGCCAAGACCCACTGGGGCTAGCGGGAGTTGGATACACAGATACGCAGTATTTT.

This clonotype was counted ten times or more. The chain combines TRBV7-6 with TRBJ2-7; 12 positions match TRBD2. This CDR3 is 15 amino acids long. Germline V lookup: CDR1 SGHVS, CDR2 FNYEAQ. Trimming took 5 bases from V and 0 from J; bases not matched to a gene: 2. The CDR3, as DNA: TGTGCCAGCAGCCGGACTAGCGGGGCCTCCTACGAGCAGTACTTC. It specifies CASSRTSGASYEQYF.

As regards this clonotype: Just one base apart from a much larger clone, this may be a read error. The V gene is TRBV27, the J gene TRBJ2-5, with 8 bases aligning to TRBD2. This CDR3 contains 14 residues. Losses at the gene ends were 7 bases for V and 4 bases for J; bases not matched to a gene: 8. Looked up from germline, CDR1 is MNHEY and CDR2 is SMNVEV (reference sequence). CDR3 in DNA: TGTGCCAGCACCACGAACGGGAGGGTAGAGACCCAGTACTTC. Translating gives CASTTNGRVETQYF.

This clonotype was recorded at least ten times. The chain is built from TRBV15 and TRBJ2-7; D unresolved. V was shortened by 3 bases and J by 5 bases, with 8 bases between the two germline ends. The CDR3 is 12 amino acids. CDR1 LNHNV and CDR2 YYDKDF come from the germline V gene (reference sequence). CDR3 protein: CATSRNGDEQYF. CDR3 bases: TGTGCCACCAGCAGGAACGGAGACGAGCAGTACTTC.

This chain connects TRBV7-2 to TRBJ2-1, with 8 bases aligning to TRBD2. Germline loops: CDR1 SGHTA, CDR2 FQGNSA. The V and J ends lost 6 bases and 0 bases, in that order; junction bases with no gene match: 7. The CDR3 contains 16 residues. The DNA for the CDR3 is TGTGCCAGCAGTCTGAGGGGGACTAGCTCCTACAATGAGCAGTTCTTC. Protein sequence: CASSLRGTSSYNEQFF.

V gene TRBV6-2 or TRBV6-3 combines with J gene TRBJ2-5, with 10 bases aligning to TRBD2. The CDR3 consists of 14 residues. The germline CDR1 and CDR2 sequences are MNHEY and SVGEGT. V lost 8 bases to trimming and J lost 2 bases; unmatched junction nucleotides: 5. The CDR3 loop is CASGTSVVQETQYF. In nucleotides, the CDR3 is TGTGCCAGCGGGACTAGCGTTGTTCAAGAGACCCAGTACTTC.

This clonotype occurred once. The chain employs TRBV12-5 and TRBJ2-4; the match to TRBD1 covers 7 bases. CDR1 is LGHNT, CDR2 FRNRAP, per germline. Trimming removed 5 bases from V and 13 bases from J; junction bases left unmatched: 17. The CDR3 is 15 amino acids. CDR3: CASGQTGAPLGEQYF. The CDR3, as DNA: TGTGCTAGTGGTCAAACAGGGGCCCCCTTAGGGGAGCAGTACTTC.

This chain joins TRBV7-9 and TRBJ2-5; 8 bases fit TRBD1. Trimming removed 4 bases from V and 11 bases from J; junction bases left unmatched: 15. Looked up from germline, CDR1 is SEHNR and CDR2 is FQNEAQ (reference sequence). The CDR3 extends over 15 amino acids. The CDR3 nucleotides are TGTGCCAGCAGCTCCGGACAGGGAATTTTTGCTGAGCAGTACTTC. It specifies CASSSGQGIFAEQYF.

This clonotype was seen a handful of times. The CDR3 is CATSRGLADSYEQYF. CDR3 nucleotide sequence: TGTGCCACCAGCAGGGGACTAGCGGACTCCTACGAGCAGTACTTC. This chain joins TRBV15 and TRBJ2-7, with TRBD2 matching 11 bases. The CDR3 is 15 amino acids. V shed 3 bases and J 0 bases; nucleotides not matched to a gene: 1. CDR1 and CDR2 (germline): LNHNV, YYDKDF (reference sequence). Using reference TRBV15 and TRBJ2-7 for the parts outside the CDR3, the full variable domain is DAMVIQNPRYQVTQFGKPVTLSCSQTLNHNVMYWYQQKSSQAPKLLFHYYDKDFNNEADTPDNFQSRRPNTSFCFLDIRSPGLGDTAMYLCATSRGLADSYEQYFGPGTRLTVT.

A few counts support this clonotype. The V gene is TRBV27, the J gene TRBJ2-4; D is unclear. The DNA matches TRBJ2-7 better at its end, which makes the J call doubtful. The CDR3 runs to 14 residues. The germline CDR1 and CDR2 sequences are MNHEY and SMNVEV (reference sequence). CDR3 in amino acids: CASSLSWSPNEQYF. CDR3 sequence (DNA): TGTGCCAGCAGTTTATCATGGAGTCCCAACGAGCAGTACTTC.